A single sample gave rise to the 20 T cell receptor beta chains below, sequenced in a study of blood T cell repertoires in COVID-19. Profiled with immunoSEQ multiplex PCR; TCRdb holds only in-frame clones, not every one. The sample records just under 35,000 clones, 90% to 95% being singletons. Specimen: peripheral blood. All receptors derive from a man between 60 and 75 years old with active or convalescent COVID-19.

The chain links TRBV6-6 to TRBJ2-5; possible D gene TRBD2, 5 bases. This CDR3 contains 16 residues. Between the trimmed V and J ends, which lost 2 bases and 4 bases, there was a span of 17 bases. Germline V gives CDR1 MNHNY, CDR2 SVGAGI (reference sequence). The chain's CDR3 is CASSYASGRGGETQYF. The CDR3 region has the DNA TGTGCCAGCAGTTACGCGTCAGGCCGAGGAGGAGAGACCCAGTACTTC.

The chain recombines TRBV28 with TRBJ1-1; 9 nucleotides align to TRBD1. CDR3 length: 14 residues. Trimming removed 5 bases from V and 5 bases from J; junction bases left unmatched: 6. Looked up from germline, CDR1 is MDHEN and CDR2 is SYDVKM. The CDR3 bases are TGTGCCAGCAGTACTACAGGGGGCGAGACTGAAGCTTTCTTT. This gives the protein CASSTTGGETEAFF.

This clone was recorded once. The rearrangement links TRBV28 to TRBJ2-1; 10 nucleotides align to TRBD2. Trimming cost V 3 bases and J 14 bases; bases outside gene matches: 7. The V gene's germline CDR1 is MDHEN and CDR2 SYDVKM. The CDR3 length is 13 residues. The CDR3 protein is CASSFGLAGAKFF. The CDR3 coding sequence is TGTGCCAGCAGTTTCGGGCTAGCGGGAGCCAAGTTCTTC.

V is TRBV7-6 and J is TRBJ1-1, with TRBD1 identical over 8 bases. This CDR3 spans 15 amino acids. Germline loops: CDR1 SGHVS, CDR2 FNYEAQ. V dropped 5 bases and J dropped 3; count of bases not matched to a gene: 8. CDR3: CASSPTDREDTEAFF. CDR3 sequence (DNA): TGTGCCAGCAGCCCCACGGACAGGGAAGACACTGAAGCTTTCTTT.

The chain has TRBV28 and TRBJ1-4; 8 nucleotides match TRBD1. Trimming took 6 bases from V and 7 from J; bases not matched to a gene: 10. This CDR3 comprises 15 residues. Germline CDR1 and CDR2: MDHEN and SYDVKM. CDR3 amino acids: CASSRQDRGGEKLFF. DNA of the CDR3: TGTGCCAGCAGCAGACAAGACAGGGGAGGTGAAAAACTGTTTTTT. The full variable domain, with the rest looked up from reference TRBV28 and TRBJ1-4, is DVKVTQSSRYLVKRTGEKVFLECVQDMDHENMFWYRQDPGLGLRLIYFSYDVKMKEKGDIPEGYSVSREKKERFSLILESASTNQTSMYLCASSRQDRGGEKLFFGSGTQLSVL.

Only one count was recorded for this clone. The rearrangement uses TRBV5-4 and TRBJ2-3, with a possible D match to TRBD2 (5 bases). Germline V lookup: CDR1 SGHNT, CDR2 YYREEE (reference sequence). The length of the CDR3 is 14 residues. V dropped 5 bases and J dropped 1 base, with 11 bases sitting between them. The CDR3 DNA reads as TGTGCCAGCAGGAAAGGACTGGGCACAGATACGCAGTATTTT. It encodes CASRKGLGTDTQYF.

The count of this clone is one. The chain combines TRBV5-1 with TRBJ1-1, with D possibly TRBD1 on 6 matching bases. CDR1 and CDR2 from the germline V gene are SGHRS and YFSETQ. V was trimmed by 1 base and J by 1 base, leaving 11 bases between them. The CDR3 length is 15 residues. The CDR3 region is CASSLWGPGNTEAFF. The CDR3 bases are TGCGCCAGCAGCTTGTGGGGGCCTGGGAACACTGAAGCTTTCTTT.

The genes are TRBV9 and TRBJ2-2; 16 bases line up with TRBD2. Germline V gene lookup returns CDR1 SGDLS and CDR2 YYNGEE. Unmatched junction bases numbered 21, after V lost 5 bases and J lost 2 bases. This CDR3 region has 23 residues. The CDR3 loop is CASRTPFSFPGLAGGYNTGELFF. The DNA for the CDR3 is TGTGCCAGCAGAACCCCATTTTCTTTTCCGGGACTAGCGGGGGGGTACAACACCGGGGAGCTGTTTTTT.

The genes are TRBV5-1 and TRBJ1-1, with unresolved D. Per germline, CDR1 SGHRS and CDR2 YFSETQ. The V and J ends lost 3 bases and 1 base respectively, with 13 bases between them. CDR3 size: 15 residues. CDR3 sequence: CASSYETSRNTEAFF. The CDR3 DNA sequence: TGCGCCAGCAGCTACGAAACCTCGCGGAACACTGAAGCTTTCTTT.

V is TRBV6-6 and J is TRBJ1-4; D possibly corresponds to TRBD1 (5 bases). Trimming cost V 7 bases and J 8 bases, with 20 bases left between them. Germline CDR1 and CDR2: MNHNY and SVGAGI (reference sequence). This CDR3 contains 15 residues. The CDR3 loop reads CASNPWGRHQEKLFF. The CDR3 DNA is TGTGCCAGCAACCCCTGGGGCAGGCATCAGGAAAAACTGTTTTTT.

In nucleotides, the CDR3 is TGTGCCAGCAGGTATACAGGGGAGCTTGAGCAGTTCTTC. Protein sequence: CASRYTGELEQFF. This rearrangement joins TRBV28 to TRBJ2-1; 7 bases agree with TRBD1. Per the germline V gene, CDR1 is MDHEN and CDR2 is SYDVKM. The CDR3 has 13 residues. The V and J ends lost 6 bases and 9 bases, in that order; junction bases with no gene match: 8.

The chain combines TRBV6-5 with TRBJ2-5; D possibly corresponds to TRBD2 (5 bases). This CDR3 spans 15 amino acids. The V gene's germline CDR1 is MNHEY and CDR2 SVGAGI. Trimming shortened V by 5 bases and J by 5 bases, and 18 bases separated the two germline ends. In nucleotides, the CDR3 is TGTGCCAGCAGTACGGGGTCTGGGATACGTGAGACCCAGTACTTC. It codes for CASSTGSGIRETQYF.

The chain has TRBV29-1 and TRBJ2-2; 14 positions agree with TRBD2. CDR1 SQVTM and CDR2 ANQGSEA come from the germline V gene. V was clipped by 6 bases and J by 6 bases; unmatched bases: 6. The length of the CDR3 is 15 residues. Here the CDR3 reads CSVGLAGASAGELFF. The CDR3 DNA reads TGCAGCGTGGGACTAGCGGGAGCTTCGGCCGGGGAGCTGTTTTTT.

The chain joins TRBV28 to TRBJ2-1; TRBD2 aligns across 9 bases. The V gene's germline CDR1 is MDHEN and CDR2 SYDVKM. V trimming: 5 bases; J trimming: 10 bases; junction bases outside the gene matches: 12. The CDR3 consists of 15 residues. For the CDR3, the DNA is TGTGCCAGCAGTCCGTTTAGCGGGAGAGGTAAGGAGCAGTTCTTC. Translation: CASSPFSGRGKEQFF.

V is TRBV3-1 (or the pseudogene TRBV3-2) and J is TRBJ2-5; maybe TRBD1 (5 bases). This CDR3 has 14 amino acids. V was shortened by 4 bases and J by 4 bases, with 13 bases between the two germline ends. CDR1 and CDR2 (germline): LGHDT, YNNKEL (reference sequence). CDR3 sequence reads: CASSPWQGGETQYF. Here the CDR3 DNA reads TGTGCCAGCAGCCCGTGGCAGGGTGGAGAGACCCAGTACTTC.

The J gene is TRBJ1-1, the V gene TRBV6-5, with 8 bases that match TRBD1. Germline-derived CDR1 and CDR2 are MNHEY and SVGAGI. This CDR3 has 14 residues. The junction had 4 bases not matched to a gene; V was cut back by 4 bases and J by 3 bases. The CDR3 DNA is TGTGCCAGCAGTTCCGGACAGGGTTACACTGAAGCTTTCTTT. Translation gives CASSSGQGYTEAFF.

The rearrangement joins TRBV20-1 to TRBJ1-2, with D tentatively TRBD1 (5 bases). CDR3 length: 17 residues. Looked up from germline, CDR1 is DFQATT and CDR2 is SNEGSKA (reference sequence). Deletions cut 3 bases from V and 0 bases from J, with 20 bases between. The CDR3 region is CSASSLGGGWANYGYTF. CDR3 coding DNA: TGCAGTGCTAGTAGCCTCGGCGGGGGGTGGGCTAACTATGGCTACACCTTC.

J is TRBJ1-4 and V is TRBV11-2; D is undetermined. The germline V gene encodes CDR1 SGHAT and CDR2 FQNNGV. Trimming removed 1 base at V and 4 bases at J, with 4 bases between. CDR3 length equals 13 residues. CDR3 sequence reads: CASSLGSNEKLFF. The CDR3 DNA is TGTGCCAGCAGCTTAGGGAGTAATGAAAAACTGTTTTTT.

The J gene is TRBJ1-2, the V gene TRBV3-1 (or the pseudogene TRBV3-2), with D hard to call. Per germline, CDR1 LGHDT and CDR2 YNNKEL (reference sequence). The CDR3 length is 11 residues. The germline V and J ends were trimmed by 1 base and 12 bases, with 9 bases remaining between them. The CDR3 coding sequence is TGTGCCAGCAGCCAAGTTGGGAGGCACACCTTC. Translating it yields CASSQVGRHTF.

This rearrangement joins TRBV9 to TRBJ1-3, with D possibly being TRBD1 (6 bases). Trimming shortened V by 3 bases and J by 0 bases, and 16 bases separated the two germline ends. This CDR3 is 17 amino acids long. Germline loops: CDR1 SGDLS, CDR2 YYNGEE. CDR3 nucleotide sequence: TGTGCCAGCAGCGCGAGCCCCACAGGGAGCTCTGGAAACACCATATATTTT. Its protein product is CASSASPTGSSGNTIYF.